The 26 T cell receptor beta chains below were found in one sample sequenced in a study of blood T cells in healthy people across ages. A sample-barcoded 5' primer and a J-beta primer mix were used in a second PCR of about 6 to 12 cycles. Via MiXCR, TCRdb re-called the 5' RACE reads, giving one row per CDR3 protein. The sample shows about 900,000 distinct CDR3 sequences, about 48% of them seen only once. The sequencing input was blood. The receptors here all came from a young man in good health.

The V gene is TRBV20-1, the J gene TRBJ2-5, with TRBD1 matching 12 bases. Germline CDR1 reads DFQATT; CDR2 reads SNEGSKA (reference sequence). CDR3 length: 15 residues. Trimming at V came to 5 bases and at J to 11 bases, leaving 15 bases not matched to a gene. CDR3 sequence: CSASPGTGGWSEQYF. DNA of the CDR3: TGCAGTGCTTCACCCGGGACAGGGGGCTGGAGTGAGCAGTACTTC.

The chain employs TRBV20-1 and TRBJ2-6; 14 bases match TRBD2. Germline values: CDR1 DFQATT, CDR2 SNEGSKA (reference sequence). V lost 1 base and J lost 4; bases outside the gene matches: 6. This CDR3 comprises 18 residues. CDR3 nucleotide sequence: TGCAGTGCTAGAGCCACGGGACTAGCGGGGGCCGGGGCCAACGTCCTGACTTTC. Protein product: CSARATGLAGAGANVLTF.

CDR3 in amino acids: CASSESIRGDYGYTF. CDR3 bases: TGTGCCAGCAGTGAATCCATCAGGGGGGACTATGGCTACACCTTC. The V gene is TRBV6-1, the J gene TRBJ1-2, with TRBD1 matching over 7 bases. Germline V gives CDR1 MNHNS, CDR2 SASEGT. CDR3 length: 15 amino acids. V lost 2 bases, J lost 3 bases, and 6 bases stayed unmatched.

This clonotype was detected many times. The CDR3 sequence: CASSVDLTSGGARNEQFF. The CDR3 DNA reads as TGTGCCAGCAGCGTTGATCTGACTAGCGGGGGGGCAAGGAATGAGCAGTTCTTC. The chain is built from TRBV9 and TRBJ2-1, with 14 bases lining up with TRBD2. The V gene's germline CDR1 is SGDLS and CDR2 YYNGEE. The junction had 11 bases not matched to a gene; V was cut back by 2 bases and J by 7 bases. The CDR3 totals 18 residues.

The V gene is TRBV3-1, the J gene TRBJ2-3, with 7 bases matching TRBD1. V shed 6 bases, J shed 0 bases, and the junction held 6 bases outside the gene matches. The CDR3 extends over 15 amino acids. Germline V gives CDR1 LGHDT, CDR2 YNNKEL (reference sequence). The CDR3 spells CASRPGTASTDTQYF. CDR3 bases: TGTGCCAGCAGACCCGGGACAGCTAGCACAGATACGCAGTATTTT.

This chain links TRBV6-2 or TRBV6-3 with TRBJ2-4; perhaps TRBD2 as D (5 bases). V shed 5 bases and J shed 7 bases, with 18 bases lying between them. The CDR3 runs to 15 residues. Germline values: CDR1 MNHEY, CDR2 SVGEGT. The chain's CDR3 is CASSPPGSEINIQYF. The CDR3 nucleotides read TGTGCCAGCAGTCCCCCGGGAAGCGAGATCAACATTCAGTACTTC.

V usage is TRBV25-1 and J usage is TRBJ1-4; no clear D gene. This CDR3 comprises 16 residues. Between the trimmed V and J ends, which lost 1 base and 2 bases, there was a span of 11 bases. The V gene's germline CDR1 is MGHDK and CDR2 SYGVNS. CDR3 sequence reads: CASSELEGLTNEKLFF. Written as DNA, the CDR3 is TGTGCCAGCAGTGAATTGGAAGGTCTGACTAATGAAAAACTGTTTTTT.

V and J are TRBV5-1 and TRBJ1-1; 10 nucleotides align to TRBD1. Germline V CDR1 and CDR2: SGHRS, YFSETQ. V lost 4 bases and J lost 2; bases outside the gene matches: 8. CDR3 size: 16 residues. In DNA, the CDR3 is TGCGCCAGCAGCATGACAGGGGGCTCCTTCAACACTGAAGCTTTCTTT. Residues: CASSMTGGSFNTEAFF. Using reference TRBV5-1 and TRBJ1-1 for the parts outside the CDR3, the full variable domain is KAGVTQTPRYLIKTRGQQVTLSCSPISGHRSVSWYQQTPGQGLQFLFEYFSETQRNKGNFPGRFSGRQFSNSRSEMNVSTLELGDSALYLCASSMTGGSFNTEAFFGQGTRLTVV.

This clonotype was counted a few times. A much bigger clone sits one base away, suggesting this may be a read error. The V call is TRBV5-1, the J call TRBJ2-5, with D perhaps TRBD2 (6 bases). The CDR3 spans 14 residues. CDR1 and CDR2 (germline): SGHRS, YFSETQ. Trimming shortened V by 3 bases and J by 11 bases, and 20 bases separated the two germline ends. CDR3 sequence: CASSSGSGYNEQYF. The CDR3 bases are TGCGCCAGCAGCTCCGGGAGCGGATACAATGAGCAGTACTTC.

With regard to this clonotype: Possible read error: a much larger clone is one base away. The chain carries TRBV4-1 and TRBJ1-5; 7 bases line up with TRBD1. The CDR3 is made up of 15 amino acids. In germline, CDR1 is MGHRA, CDR2 YSYEKL. After removal of 2 bases from V and 2 bases from J, the junction contained 3 bases not matched to a gene. The CDR3 nucleotides are TGCGCCAGCAGCCAAAGACAGGGAGGCAATCAGCCCCAGCATTTT. It specifies CASSQRQGGNQPQHF.

Comment on this clonotype: One end of the junction fails to match germline, which may point to a read error. The chain is built from TRBV11-1 and TRBJ2-5, with D perhaps matching TRBD1 (7 bases). This CDR3 comprises 16 residues. Germline V gene sequence: CDR1 SGHAT, CDR2 FQDESV (reference sequence). The DNA of the CDR3 is TGTGCCAGCAGCTTAGTTAGCGGAACAACAGGGGAGACCCGGTACTTC. Its protein is CASSLVSGTTGETRYF.

This chain uses TRBV10-2 with TRBJ1-1, with no clear D. This CDR3 is 12 amino acids long. Looked up from germline, CDR1 is WSHSY and CDR2 is SAAADI. Trimming left V 4 bases short and J 6 bases short, with 9 bases between. Here the CDR3 reads CASSGPRAEAFF. CDR3 sequence (DNA): TGCGCCAGCAGTGGCCCCAGAGCTGAAGCTTTCTTT.

The V and J genes are TRBV6-2 or TRBV6-3 and TRBJ1-6; D not certain. V was cut by 2 bases and J by 14 bases, with 10 bases left in between. The CDR3 extends over 12 amino acids. CDR1 and CDR2 from the germline V gene are MNHEY and SVGEGT. CDR3 sequence: CASSYRAGALHF. The CDR3 region has the DNA TGTGCCAGCAGTTACCGGGCTGGAGCCCTCCACTTT.

This clonotype was seen many times. V is TRBV28 and J is TRBJ2-5, with no clear D. The CDR3 loop spans 12 amino acids. Deletions cut 7 bases from V and 7 bases from J, with 13 bases between. Germline V lookup: CDR1 MDHEN, CDR2 SYDVKM. The CDR3 coding sequence is TGTGCCAGCACCCGGACCGGACGGACCCAGTACTTC. Its protein is CASTRTGRTQYF.

This clonotype was counted a single time. This rearrangement joins TRBV4-1 to TRBJ1-5; D not certain. Looked up from germline, CDR1 is MGHRA and CDR2 is YSYEKL. V lost 4 bases, J lost 0 bases, and 13 bases lay in between. CDR3 length: 16 amino acids. The CDR3 nucleotides are TGCGCCAGCAGCCGAGAGTCTCGGGGTAGCAATCAGCCCCAGCATTTT. Translating gives CASSRESRGSNQPQHF.

The rearrangement joins TRBV2 to TRBJ1-4; tentative D call: TRBD1 (6 bases). CDR3 length equals 14 residues. CDR1 is SNHLY and CDR2 is FYNNEI in the germline V gene. Trimming cost V 3 bases and J 4 bases, with 9 bases left between them. The CDR3 reads CASSERGDNEKLFF. The CDR3 DNA reads TGTGCCAGCAGTGAGAGGGGGGATAATGAAAAACTGTTTTTT.

This clonotype occurred many times. The chain uses TRBV10-1 and TRBJ1-2; maybe TRBD1 (6 bases). Trimming removed 6 bases from V and 6 bases from J, with 17 bases in between. This CDR3 region has 14 residues. Germline CDR1 reads WNHNN; CDR2 reads SYGVQD (reference sequence). CDR3 sequence: CASRLGRGLHGYTF. The CDR3 bases are TGCGCCAGCAGGTTAGGCAGGGGTTTACATGGCTACACCTTC.

The chain links TRBV3-1 to TRBJ1-6; D may be TRBD1 (5 bases). V shed 0 bases and J shed 3 bases, with 6 bases lying between them. CDR1 LGHDT and CDR2 YNNKEL come from the germline V gene (reference sequence). The CDR3 totals 15 residues. The CDR3 DNA is TGTGCCAGCAGCCAAGAGGACATCTATAATTCACCCCTCCACTTT. This encodes CASSQEDIYNSPLHF.

This clonotype was seen once. The genes are TRBV5-1 and TRBJ2-7; perhaps TRBD2 as D (5 bases). V gave up 0 bases and J gave up 1 base, with 11 bases separating them. CDR3 size: 15 residues. Per germline, CDR1 SGHRS and CDR2 YFSETQ. CDR3 in amino acids: CASSLDGGRSYEQYF. CDR3 sequence (DNA): TGCGCCAGCAGCTTGGACGGCGGGCGGTCCTACGAGCAGTACTTC. Full variable domain (missing parts from reference TRBV5-1 and TRBJ2-7): KAGVTQTPRYLIKTRGQQVTLSCSPISGHRSVSWYQQTPGQGLQFLFEYFSETQRNKGNFPGRFSGRQFSNSRSEMNVSTLELGDSALYLCASSLDGGRSYEQYFGPGTRLTVT.

DNA of the CDR3: TGTGCCAGCAGGGAGGGACCGACGAATCAGCCCCAGCATTTT. Protein product: CASREGPTNQPQHF. The chain couples TRBV7-8 to TRBJ1-5; TRBD1 is a possible D gene (5 bases). V lost 6 bases to trimming and J lost 4 bases, with 13 bases between them. In germline, CDR1 is SGHVS, CDR2 FQNEAQ. The CDR3 consists of 14 residues.

The J gene is TRBJ2-1, the V gene TRBV27, with D perhaps TRBD2 (7 bases). The CDR3 has 15 amino acids. The germline CDR1 and CDR2 sequences are MNHEY and SMNVEV (reference sequence). The germline V and J ends were trimmed by 5 bases and 6 bases, with 17 bases remaining between them. The CDR3 DNA follows: TGTGCCAGCAGTCTGTCGAACAGGGAGGGCAATGAGCAGTTCTTC. Translating it yields CASSLSNREGNEQFF.

The chain recombines TRBV11-2 with TRBJ1-6, with 10 nucleotides matching TRBD1. The CDR3 extends over 15 amino acids. V was clipped by 5 bases and J by 9 bases; unmatched bases: 7. CDR1 is SGHAT and CDR2 is FQNNGV in the germline V gene. CDR3 nucleotide sequence: TGTGCCAGCAGCAACCTCCGGGACAGGGGTTCACCCCTCCACTTT. Translating gives CASSNLRDRGSPLHF.

This clonotype was found many times. The V gene is TRBV7-2, the J gene TRBJ2-5, with 8 nucleotides matching TRBD2. After removal of 5 bases from V and 2 bases from J, the junction contained 10 bases not matched to a gene. The V gene's germline CDR1 is SGHTA and CDR2 FQGNSA. The CDR3 is 16 amino acids. DNA of the CDR3: TGTGCCAGCAGCCTCACTACTAGCGGTCAACAAGAGACCCAGTACTTC. As protein: CASSLTTSGQQETQYF.

A word on this clonotype: This could be a read error, since a much larger clone is one nucleotide away. V is TRBV7-2 and J is TRBJ2-7, with 10 bases that match TRBD2. V shed 8 bases, J shed 5 bases, and the junction held 6 bases outside the gene matches. This CDR3 is 13 amino acids long. Per the germline V gene, CDR1 is SGHTA and CDR2 is FQGNSA. This CDR3 is CASVPSGGNEQYF. CDR3 DNA sequence: TGTGCCAGCGTCCCTAGCGGGGGAAACGAGCAGTACTTC.

This clonotype was seen once. This chain links TRBV11-3 with TRBJ2-5, with D tentatively TRBD1 or TRBD2 (5 bases each). V shed 6 bases and J shed 11 bases, with 22 bases lying between them. The CDR3 has 14 amino acids. In germline, CDR1 is SGHNT, CDR2 YENEEA. For the CDR3, the DNA is TGTGCCAGCAGTTCCCGGGACGGCCTAGGGGAGCAGTACTTC. Amino acids: CASSSRDGLGEQYF.

V is TRBV7-2 and J is TRBJ2-1; 12 nucleotides line up with TRBD2. CDR1 SGHTA and CDR2 FQGNSA come from the germline V gene. V shed 1 base, J shed 8 bases, and the junction held 6 bases outside the gene matches. This CDR3 has 16 amino acids. The CDR3 protein is CASSLGLAGVPHEQFF. The DNA of the CDR3 is TGTGCCAGCAGCTTAGGACTAGCGGGGGTCCCTCATGAGCAGTTCTTC.